This record concerns one TCR beta chain sequence. Its target is not known. Only in-frame clones appear in the TCRdb table, and some are missing; sequencing was by immunoSEQ multiplex PCR. The data hold some 1 million clones, with about 77% observed a single time. The sample belongs to a study of shared clonotypes between healthy human individuals. Findings and caveats of the study: Clonotype sharing levels among donors were expected to vary with sequencing depth. Approximately 4.9% of naive CD4 clonotypes were shared across four donors.

Those who donated were healthy HIV-negative adults, with no recent acute infections or vaccinations reported. The authors divided CD4+ cells into CD45RA+ naive and CD45RA-negative memory subsets. V was cut by 7 bases and J by 1 base, with 12 bases left in between. The CDR3 runs to 14 residues. Germline V lookup: CDR1 LNHDA, CDR2 SQIVND (reference sequence). The chain links TRBV19 to TRBJ2-3, with D unclear. The specimen was memory CD4+ T cells sorted from blood. Subset meaning: CD45RA-negative fraction. The sequence derives from a young man in good health. As DNA, the CDR3 is TGTGCCAGTAACCCTACGCTACGCACAGATACGCAGTATTTT. Its protein is CASNPTLRTDTQYF.